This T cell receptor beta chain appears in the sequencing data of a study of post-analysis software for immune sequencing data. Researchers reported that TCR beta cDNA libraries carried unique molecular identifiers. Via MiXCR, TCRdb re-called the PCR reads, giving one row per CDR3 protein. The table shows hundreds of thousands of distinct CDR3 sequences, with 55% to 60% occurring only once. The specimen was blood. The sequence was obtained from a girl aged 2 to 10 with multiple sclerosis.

The CDR3 sequence is CASSLTPEDSGHGYTF. The DNA of the CDR3 is TGTGCCAGCAGTTTAACCCCCGAGGACAGCGGTCATGGCTACACCTTC. V gene TRBV27 combines with J gene TRBJ1-2; maybe TRBD1 (6 bases). The germline gives CDR1 MNHEY, CDR2 SMNVEV (reference sequence). Trimming cost V 2 bases and J 6 bases, with 19 bases left between them. The CDR3 spans 16 residues.